These 31 T cell receptor beta chains share one sample of origin, sequenced in a study of cytomegalovirus exposure and HLA in healthy donors. The PCR made use of 60 Vbeta and 13 Jbeta primers. TCRdb's table, derived via immunoSEQ multiplex PCR, lists solely in-frame clones and lacks some. The profile shows around 100,000 clones, 83% of them singletons. Sequencing used PBMCs. These receptors came from a middle-aged man in good health and CMV-seronegative.

The chain employs TRBV11-3 and TRBJ2-2, with 10 bases fitting TRBD2. CDR3 length: 15 residues. With 4 bases clipped from V and 5 bases from J, the junction kept 4 bases outside the gene matches. Germline V gene sequence: CDR1 SGHNT, CDR2 YENEEA. CDR3: CASSSSGGVTGELFF. The CDR3 nucleotides are TGTGCCAGCAGCTCGAGCGGGGGGGTAACCGGGGAGCTGTTTTTT. Full variable domain (rest looked up from reference TRBV11-3 and TRBJ2-2): EAGVVQSPRYKIIEKKQPVAFWCNPISGHNTLYWYLQNLGQGPELLIRYENEEAVDDSQLPKDRFSAERLKGVDSTLKIQPAELGDSAVYLCASSSSGGVTGELFFGEGSRLTVL.

CDR3 bases: TGTGCCACCTATCCGGGACAGGGGGACTTTAACACCGGGGAGCTGTTTTTT. Translated: CATYPGQGDFNTGELFF. This chain connects TRBV21-1 to TRBJ2-2; TRBD1, the D gene given by the table, was not confirmed from the DNA. TRBV21-1 is a documented pseudogene. The CDR3 covers 17 residues.

As regards this clone: This CDR3 is also generated by other DNA sequences in the sample. The chain couples TRBV7-9 to TRBJ2-3, with TRBD2 identical over 14 bases. CDR1 is SEHNR and CDR2 is FQNEAQ in the germline V gene (reference sequence). This CDR3 is built from 17 residues. The trim removed 1 base at V and 2 bases at J, leaving 2 bases unmatched. CDR3 amino acids: CASSLGTSGGHTDTQYF. CDR3 coding DNA: TGTGCCAGCAGCTTAGGGACTAGCGGGGGGCACACAGATACGCAGTATTTT.

This clone appeared a single time. The chain has TRBV6-5 and TRBJ2-7, with a weak D call TRBD2 (5 bases). V was clipped by 5 bases and J by 0 bases, with 14 bases between them. CDR3 size: 15 residues. CDR1 and CDR2 (germline): MNHEY, SVGAGI. CDR3 amino acids: CASSPRVITSYEQYF. The DNA of the CDR3 is TGTGCCAGCAGTCCGCGGGTCATTACCTCCTACGAGCAGTACTTC.

J is TRBJ2-7 and V is TRBV7-9; D might be TRBD2 (5 bases). This CDR3 spans 15 amino acids. CDR1 is SEHNR, CDR2 FQNEAQ, per germline (reference sequence). The germline V and J ends were trimmed by 1 base and 4 bases, with 14 bases remaining between them. The CDR3: CASSLVGQEDYEQYF. CDR3 coding DNA: TGTGCCAGCAGCTTAGTGGGCCAGGAGGATTACGAGCAGTACTTC.

Here the CDR3 reads CASSQGQGNTEAFF. The CDR3 nucleotides read TGTGCCAGCAGTCAGGGTCAAGGAAACACTGAAGCTTTCTTT. The chain joins TRBV6-6 to TRBJ1-1; D is possibly TRBD1 (5 bases). The CDR3 is made up of 14 amino acids. V lost 5 bases and J 2 bases, leaving 12 bases between the germline ends. CDR1 is MNHNY and CDR2 is SVGAGI in the germline V gene (reference sequence).

This chain joins TRBV29-1 and TRBJ2-2; TRBD1 matches at 9 bases. The junction had 4 bases not matched to a gene; V was cut back by 3 bases and J by 2 bases. The CDR3 length is 15 residues. CDR1 is SQVTM, CDR2 ANQGSEA, per germline. CDR3 region: CSVDPGQGNTGELFF. The CDR3, as DNA: TGCAGCGTTGATCCGGGACAGGGAAACACCGGGGAGCTGTTTTTT.

The chain recombines TRBV5-1 with TRBJ2-4, with a possible D match to TRBD1 (5 bases). The CDR3 runs to 17 residues. The germline CDR1 and CDR2 sequences are SGHRS and YFSETQ. V gave up 0 bases and J gave up 0 bases, with 13 bases separating them. The DNA for the CDR3 is TGCGCCAGCAGCTTGGGACAGCTTAATCTAGCCAAAAACATTCAGTACTTC. As protein: CASSLGQLNLAKNIQYF.

The V and J genes are TRBV21-1 and TRBJ2-3; the D call in the table, TRBD2, was not verified against the DNA. TRBV21-1 is a known pseudogene. This CDR3 contains 13 residues. CDR3 DNA: TGTGCCAGCAGCACTTACTTTTCAGATACGCAGTATTTT. It specifies CASSTYFSDTQYF.

This clone was observed once. This rearrangement joins TRBV30 to TRBJ1-5, with 8 nucleotides matching TRBD1. V was pared by 2 bases and J by 3 bases, with 12 bases of the junction left unmatched. This CDR3 spans 17 amino acids. Per germline, CDR1 GTSNPN and CDR2 SVGIG (reference sequence). CDR3 in amino acids: CAWSPPPWTGLNQPQHF. In DNA form, the CDR3 reads TGTGCCTGGAGTCCCCCTCCGTGGACAGGGCTCAATCAGCCCCAGCATTTT.

This clone was seen only once. The junction differs from germline at one of its ends, possibly a read error. Within the sample, other DNA sequences also encode this same CDR3. The chain links TRBV30 to TRBJ2-7; D might be TRBD2 (6 bases). This CDR3 contains 11 residues. Germline CDR1 reads GTSNPN; CDR2 reads SVGIG (reference sequence). CDR3 coding DNA: TGTGCCTGGTACTCTAGCGAGGAGCAGTATTTC. Its protein is CAWYSSEEQYF.

This chain links TRBV14 with TRBJ2-7; 7 bases are a match to TRBD1. Germline V gene sequence: CDR1 SGHDN, CDR2 FVKESK. The CDR3 has 13 amino acids. The J segment lost 5 bases and the V segment lost 1 base, leaving 2 bases of the junction unmatched. Here the CDR3 DNA reads TGTGCCAGCAGCCAAGGTACAGGGGACGAGCAGTACTTC. Translation: CASSQGTGDEQYF.

V and J are TRBV28 and TRBJ2-7, with D perhaps TRBD1 (6 bases). This CDR3 spans 14 amino acids. Per the germline V gene, CDR1 is MDHEN and CDR2 is SYDVKM. V was trimmed by 7 bases and J by 6 bases, leaving 19 bases between them. CDR3: CASKRPTGISEQYF. CDR3 DNA sequence: TGTGCCAGCAAACGTCCTACAGGGATCAGCGAGCAGTACTTC.

V gene TRBV2 combines with J gene TRBJ2-3, with 8 nucleotides matching TRBD2. CDR3 length: 14 residues. J lost 6 bases, V lost 7 bases, and 9 bases had no gene match. CDR1 is SNHLY, CDR2 FYNNEI, per germline. The CDR3 DNA follows: TGTGCCAGCAATTTTCGGGGGGGCCTGGATACGCAGTATTTT. Translation gives CASNFRGGLDTQYF.

The chain employs TRBV5-4 and TRBJ2-1; TRBD2 agrees at 8 bases. The germline V gene encodes CDR1 SGHNT and CDR2 YYREEE (reference sequence). This CDR3 is 19 amino acids long. Trimming took 4 bases from V and 0 from J; bases not matched to a gene: 15. CDR3 DNA sequence: TGTGCCAGCAGCCATGGAGTAGCGGGATTAACGAGCTCCTACAATGAGCAGTTCTTC. Its translation: CASSHGVAGLTSSYNEQFF.

This clone appeared once. The CDR3 nucleotides are TGTGCCAGCAGCTTGACTAGCGGGGGTGGGATTTACGAGCAGTACTTC. The encoded protein is CASSLTSGGGIYEQYF. The chain employs TRBV7-8 and TRBJ2-7; TRBD2 agrees at 12 bases. Germline lookup yields CDR1 SGHVS and CDR2 FQNEAQ. The CDR3 extends over 16 amino acids. The trim removed 3 bases at V and 4 bases at J, leaving 7 bases unmatched.

The chain is built from TRBV27 and TRBJ2-7; no reliable D call. Trimming took 3 bases from V and 5 from J, leaving 11 bases between them. CDR1 and CDR2 from the germline V gene are MNHEY and SMNVEV (reference sequence). The CDR3 spans 13 residues. The CDR3 region has the DNA TGTGCCAGCAGTTTGACACTGTTCCACGAGCAGTACTTC. It is translated as CASSLTLFHEQYF.

The CDR3: CASGDLGRTGYYGYTF. DNA of the CDR3: TGCGCCAGCGGGGATCTAGGGCGGACAGGGTACTATGGCTACACCTTC. J is TRBJ1-2 and V is TRBV5-1; 8 bases are shared with TRBD1. CDR3 length equals 16 residues. V shed 7 bases, J shed 3 bases, and the junction held 14 bases outside the gene matches. CDR1 and CDR2 from the germline V gene are SGHRS and YFSETQ.

This chain links TRBV2 with TRBJ1-1; 7 bases are a match to TRBD1. The V and J ends lost 5 bases and 3 bases, in that order; junction bases with no gene match: 3. The CDR3 consists of 13 residues. Germline CDR1 and CDR2: SNHLY and FYNNEI. CDR3 region: CASSQGGDTEAFF. The DNA for the CDR3 is TGTGCCAGCAGTCAGGGGGGCGACACTGAAGCTTTCTTT. The variable domain in full, with the rest retrieved from reference TRBV2 and TRBJ1-1, is EPEVTQTPSHQVTQMGQEVILRCVPISNHLYFYWYRQILGQKVEFLVSFYNNEISEKSEIFDDQFSVERPDGSNFTLKIRSTKLEDSAMYFCASSQGGDTEAFFGQGTRLTVV.

The chain combines TRBV7-9 with TRBJ1-1; no firm D call. The length of the CDR3 is 13 residues. The V gene lost 3 bases and the J gene lost 6 bases, with 11 bases spanning the gap. Looked up from germline, CDR1 is SEHNR and CDR2 is FQNEAQ (reference sequence). The CDR3 DNA is TGTGCCAGCAGCTTCGAGGGTGGACCTGAAGCTTTCTTT. This codes for CASSFEGGPEAFF.

The chain joins TRBV7-2 to TRBJ1-3; the D gene is possibly TRBD1 (5 bases). CDR1 is SGHTA, CDR2 FQGNSA, per germline. V lost 1 base and J 8 bases, leaving 12 bases between the germline ends. CDR3 size: 14 residues. CDR3 coding DNA: TGTGCCAGCAGCTTAGGACAGTCTGGGGACACCATATATTTT. It codes for CASSLGQSGDTIYF.

Notes on this clone: The sample has other DNA sequences that encode this CDR3 too. V gene TRBV5-1 combines with J gene TRBJ2-3; 16 bases match TRBD2. From germline, CDR1 is SGHRS and CDR2 YFSETQ. The CDR3 loop spans 16 amino acids. V gave up 4 bases and J gave up 3 bases; unmatched junction bases: 2. The CDR3 reads CASSLGLAGGTDTQYF. In nucleotides, the CDR3 is TGCGCCAGCAGCCTGGGACTAGCGGGGGGGACAGATACGCAGTATTTT.

The J gene is TRBJ1-1, the V gene TRBV5-4; 8 bases align to TRBD1. The CDR3 spans 15 residues. V lost 3 bases, J lost 1 base, and 5 bases stayed unmatched. Looked up from germline, CDR1 is SGHNT and CDR2 is YYREEE (reference sequence). The CDR3 loop is CASSWPGTGNTEAFF. The CDR3 coding sequence is TGTGCCAGCAGCTGGCCCGGGACAGGGAACACTGAAGCTTTCTTT.

In nucleotides, the CDR3 is TGTGCCAGTAGTATTCAGACAGGGAACGGGGAGCTGTTTTTT. This translates into CASSIQTGNGELFF. V is TRBV19 and J is TRBJ2-2, with 7 bases identical to TRBD1. V dropped 3 bases and J dropped 7; count of bases not matched to a gene: 5. Germline values: CDR1 LNHDA, CDR2 SQIVND (reference sequence). This CDR3 contains 14 residues.

The chain joins TRBV28 to TRBJ1-1; 9 bases align to TRBD1. The germline gives CDR1 MDHEN, CDR2 SYDVKM. The CDR3 runs to 13 residues. V gave up 5 bases and J gave up 5 bases; unmatched junction bases: 3. The chain's CDR3 is CASSLGQGTEAFF. In nucleotides, the CDR3 is TGTGCCAGCAGTCTAGGACAGGGGACTGAAGCTTTCTTT.

This sequence joins TRBV4-1 and TRBJ2-2; possible D gene TRBD2, 7 bases. The ends were cut back, 1 base at V and 7 bases at J, with 13 bases in the middle. Germline V gene sequence: CDR1 MGHRA, CDR2 YSYEKL. The CDR3 runs 15 residues. The CDR3 DNA reads TGCGCCAGCAGCCAAGTTCGGGGGGCCGGCGGGGAGCTGTTTTTT. Its translation: CASSQVRGAGGELFF.

The chain combines TRBV7-9 with TRBJ1-1; possibly TRBD1 for D (5 bases). This CDR3 spans 13 amino acids. Germline V CDR1 and CDR2: SEHNR, FQNEAQ (reference sequence). The CDR3, as DNA: TGTTCCTATCAAGGGCAGGGAGGGACTGAAGCTTTCTTT. As protein: CSYQGQGGTEAFF.

The rearrangement uses TRBV28 and TRBJ1-4; D possibly corresponds to TRBD1 (6 bases). V was trimmed by 6 bases and J by 10 bases, leaving 27 bases between them. The CDR3 runs to 17 residues. Germline values: CDR1 MDHEN, CDR2 SYDVKM. The CDR3 DNA reads as TGTGCCAGCAGCGAAGGGGGGGTCCGGGGGGAGAGCGGAAAACTGTTTTTT. Translated, it gives CASSEGGVRGESGKLFF.

CDR3 nucleotides: TGTGCCAGCAGCCTAACCGGAGGGCCCAGGGAGACCCAGTACTTC. Protein: CASSLTGGPRETQYF. This chain uses TRBV7-2 with TRBJ2-5, with D possibly being TRBD2 (6 bases). The length of the CDR3 is 15 residues. Germline-derived CDR1 and CDR2 are SGHTA and FQGNSA. Trimming removed 5 bases at V and 5 bases at J, with 18 bases between.

The V call is TRBV5-1, the J call TRBJ2-2, with 11 positions matching TRBD1. V was pared by 1 base and J by 6 bases, with 2 bases of the junction left unmatched. Germline CDR1 and CDR2: SGHRS and YFSETQ. The CDR3 is made up of 15 amino acids. This CDR3 reads CASSLSGQGAGELFF. For the CDR3, the DNA is TGCGCCAGCAGCTTGTCGGGACAGGGGGCCGGGGAGCTGTTTTTT.

The chain carries TRBV10-2 and TRBJ2-1; D gene ambiguous. With 6 bases removed from V and 10 bases from J, the gap between germline ends came to 10 bases. The CDR3 contains 11 residues. Germline CDR1 is WSHSY and CDR2 is SAAADI. CDR3 in amino acids: CASSTFEEQFF. The CDR3 DNA follows: TGCGCCAGCAGCACTTTTGAGGAGCAGTTCTTC.